This TCR beta chain is from a study of blood T cells in healthy people across ages. Findings and caveats of the study: Using unsorted PBMCs precluded a conclusive naive versus antigen-experienced comparison.

The sample providers were healthy Caucasian people from Russia, aged roughly 6 to 95. Primers used in a second PCR of roughly 6 to 11 cycles were a sample-barcoded 5' primer and a J-beta primer mix. MiXCR was run by TCRdb on the 5' RACE reads, yielding one entry per CDR3 protein. The table lists over 950,000 distinct CDR3 sequences, about 53% of them singletons. The CDR3 sequence is 13 residues long. With 0 bases removed from V and 4 bases from J, the gap between germline ends came to 9 bases. Germline CDR1 and CDR2: GTSNPN and SVGIG (reference sequence). To note about this clonotype: Its antigen is not known.

The sequenced sample was blood. This chain connects TRBV30 to TRBJ1-2; tentative D call: TRBD1 (5 bases). This TCR was sampled from an older woman in good health. The CDR3: CAWSVRGGYGYTF. CDR3 nucleotides: TGTGCCTGGAGTGTTAGGGGCGGCTATGGCTACACCTTC.